A single sample gave rise to the 9 T cell receptor beta chains below, sequenced in a study of blood T cell repertoires in COVID-19. Clones were sequenced by immunoSEQ multiplex PCR, and TCRdb holds only the in-frame ones, with some missing. The sample lists about 250,000 clones; more than 75% were seen once. The sample was peripheral blood. Receptors were obtained from a woman of 80 years or more with COVID-19, enrolled during active disease.

This chain's CDR3 is CASKRQMNTEAFF. CDR3 sequence (DNA): TGTGCCAGCAAGCGGCAGATGAACACTGAAGCTTTCTTT. The chain joins TRBV27 to TRBJ1-1; D gene unclear. V lost 7 bases, J lost 0 bases, and 9 bases lay in between. There are 13 residues in the CDR3. Germline CDR1 MNHEY, CDR2 SMNVEV (reference sequence).

The V gene is TRBV30, the J gene TRBJ2-7; 14 nucleotides align to TRBD2. CDR1 GTSNPN and CDR2 SVGIG come from the germline V gene (reference sequence). With 0 bases clipped from V and 4 bases from J, the junction kept 8 bases outside the gene matches. This CDR3 is 17 amino acids long. CDR3 DNA sequence: TGTGCCTGGAGTGTAGGTTGGGGACTAGCGGGGGAGTACGAGCAGTACTTC. The encoded protein is CAWSVGWGLAGEYEQYF.

This clone was detected a few times. This chain joins TRBV6-6 and TRBJ1-4; D is ambiguous. The CDR3 is 12 residues long. From germline, CDR1 is MNHNY and CDR2 SVGAGI (reference sequence). Trimming stripped 5 bases from V and 8 bases from J, with 9 bases between. Here the CDR3 reads CASSRPGEKLFF. The CDR3 nucleotides read TGTGCCAGCAGTCGTCCGGGAGAAAAACTGTTTTTT.

The genes are TRBV29-1 and TRBJ2-2; TRBD1 matches at 10 bases. The CDR3 runs to 14 residues. CDR1 is SQVTM and CDR2 is ANQGSEA in the germline V gene. V lost 6 bases, J lost 1 base, and 2 bases stayed unmatched. CDR3 sequence: CSVGQGVNTGELFF. For the CDR3, the DNA is TGCAGCGTCGGACAGGGGGTGAACACCGGGGAGCTGTTTTTT.

The gene calls are TRBV5-6 and TRBJ2-1, with TRBD2 identical over 7 bases. Germline V CDR1 and CDR2: SGHDT, YYEEEE. V lost 7 bases and J lost 5; bases outside the gene matches: 6. The CDR3 spans 13 residues. CDR3 nucleotide sequence: TGTGCCAGCCGGGGGGTCCCCAACAATGAGCAGTTCTTC. Translating gives CASRGVPNNEQFF.

This clone was seen once. V is TRBV5-1 and J is TRBJ1-1, with 7 nucleotides matching TRBD1. J lost 1 base, V lost 4 bases, and 7 bases had no gene match. This CDR3 comprises 15 residues. Germline assignment: CDR1 SGHRS and CDR2 YFSETQ. The CDR3, as DNA: TGCGCCAGCAGCGCCGGACAGGTTTCGAACACTGAAGCTTTCTTT. This encodes CASSAGQVSNTEAFF.

This chain uses TRBV2 with TRBJ2-7; 11 bases fit TRBD1. Trimming at V came to 4 bases and at J to 0 bases, leaving 5 bases not matched to a gene. There are 16 residues in the CDR3. From germline, CDR1 is SNHLY and CDR2 FYNNEI. Here the CDR3 reads CASSAPGTGGSYEQYF. CDR3 sequence (DNA): TGTGCCAGCAGTGCGCCCGGGACAGGGGGCTCCTACGAGCAGTACTTC.

This clone was seen only a few times. The rearrangement uses TRBV18 and TRBJ1-1, with D possibly being TRBD1 (5 bases). The CDR3 extends over 16 amino acids. Trimming left V 3 bases short and J 1 base short, with 15 bases between. Germline loops: CDR1 KGHSH, CDR2 LQKENI. CDR3 region: CASSPILTDGNTEAFF. The CDR3 nucleotides read TGTGCCAGCTCACCTATTTTGACAGATGGGAACACTGAAGCTTTCTTT.

The chain has TRBV5-1 and TRBJ1-3, with a weak D call TRBD1 (6 bases). This CDR3 has 14 residues. Trimming left V 4 bases short and J 6 bases short, with 14 bases between. Looked up from germline, CDR1 is SGHRS and CDR2 is YFSETQ. CDR3 bases: TGCGCCAGCAGCATACCGACAGGCGAAAACACCATATATTTT. Its translation is CASSIPTGENTIYF.